What follows are 29 T cell receptor beta chains derived from one specimen sequenced in a study of memory CD8 T cells in hepatitis C reinfection. Clones were read by immunoSEQ multiplex PCR, and TCRdb kept only the in-frame ones, dropping some. This sample has 45,000 to 50,000 clones, with 85% to 90% found just once. As to time point: late/post reinfection, 12 to 24 weeks after detection. TCR sequencing was done directly ex vivo on sorted cells, without expansion in vitro. The source material was naive CD8+ T cells sorted from blood. The receptors derive from a man between 18 and 29 years old with hepatitis C virus infection.

This rearrangement joins TRBV10-2 to TRBJ1-4, with a tentative D call TRBD1 (6 bases). The V gene lost 6 bases and the J gene lost 4 bases, with 6 bases spanning the gap. The length of the CDR3 is 12 residues. Germline V gives CDR1 WSHSY, CDR2 SAAADI. The CDR3 protein is CASRDSNEKLFF. CDR3 in DNA: TGCGCCAGCAGGGACAGTAATGAAAAACTGTTTTTT.

The chain links TRBV6-4 to TRBJ2-1; 10 nucleotides line up with TRBD2. Germline V gene sequence: CDR1 MRHNA, CDR2 SNTAGT. The CDR3 spans 18 residues. Losses at the gene ends were 6 bases for V and 5 bases for J; bases not matched to a gene: 16. The CDR3 loop is CASRRGASGREIHNEQFF. In DNA, the CDR3 is TGTGCCAGCAGAAGGGGGGCTAGCGGGAGAGAAATTCACAATGAGCAGTTCTTC.

The chain uses TRBV27 and TRBJ1-2; perhaps TRBD1 as D (6 bases). V was clipped by 4 bases and J by 2 bases, with 8 bases between them. CDR3 size: 13 residues. CDR1 is MNHEY and CDR2 is SMNVEV in the germline V gene (reference sequence). The CDR3, as DNA: TGTGCCAGCAGTTCAGGGGTCAACTATGGCTACACCTTC. The encoded protein is CASSSGVNYGYTF.

Only one count was recorded for this clone. The chain uses TRBV27 and TRBJ1-4; perhaps TRBD1 as D (6 bases). Deletions cut 4 bases from V and 8 bases from J, with 11 bases between. Per germline, CDR1 MNHEY and CDR2 SMNVEV (reference sequence). This CDR3 has 13 residues. DNA for the CDR3: TGTGCCAGCAGTTCCGAGGGGGGGGAAAAACTGTTTTTT. Protein sequence: CASSSEGGEKLFF.

The rearrangement links TRBV2 to TRBJ2-3, with 9 bases that match TRBD1. The CDR3 totals 18 residues. V trimming: 6 bases; J trimming: 6 bases; junction bases outside the gene matches: 19. The V gene's germline CDR1 is SNHLY and CDR2 FYNNEI. The CDR3 sequence is CASRGDRTGAISVDTQYF. CDR3 coding DNA: TGTGCCAGCAGGGGCGACAGGACAGGGGCCATTAGCGTGGATACGCAGTATTTT.

V is TRBV7-8 and J is TRBJ2-2; D possibly corresponds to TRBD1 (5 bases). Trimming left V 5 bases short and J 2 bases short, with 18 bases between. Germline V gene sequence: CDR1 SGHVS, CDR2 FQNEAQ. The CDR3 contains 17 residues. The CDR3 here is CASSEDTVGLNTGELFF. The CDR3 DNA follows: TGTGCCAGCAGCGAGGACACTGTGGGGCTAAACACCGGGGAGCTGTTTTTT.

The chain links TRBV13 to TRBJ2-4, with TRBD2 matching 7 bases. The CDR3 contains 16 residues. Germline V lookup: CDR1 PRHDT, CDR2 FYEKMQ (reference sequence). J was trimmed by 1 base and V by 5 bases; bases with no gene match: 8. The CDR3: CASSALARGAKNIQYF. The CDR3 nucleotides are TGTGCCAGCAGCGCACTAGCGAGAGGGGCCAAAAACATTCAGTACTTC.

The chain joins TRBV27 to TRBJ2-7, with TRBD1 identical over 9 bases. Germline V gene sequence: CDR1 MNHEY, CDR2 SMNVEV (reference sequence). The CDR3 contains 15 residues. Unmatched junction bases numbered 6, after V lost 3 bases and J lost 3 bases. Written as DNA, the CDR3 is TGTGCCAGCAGTTTCTCCGGACAGGGGTTCTACGAGCAGTACTTC. Amino acid sequence: CASSFSGQGFYEQYF.

This clone has just one count. The chain joins TRBV13 to TRBJ2-1, with D perhaps matching TRBD2 (5 bases). The CDR3 totals 14 residues. V was trimmed by 3 bases and J by 6 bases, leaving 12 bases between them. CDR1 and CDR2 from the germline V gene are PRHDT and FYEKMQ (reference sequence). CDR3 loop: CASSLAGGGNEQFF. The CDR3 nucleotides read TGTGCCAGCAGCTTGGCAGGAGGAGGCAATGAGCAGTTCTTC.

The chain employs TRBV14 and TRBJ1-1; D is possibly TRBD1 (5 bases). The V gene lost 5 bases and the J gene lost 0 bases, with 16 bases spanning the gap. Germline CDR1 reads SGHDN; CDR2 reads FVKESK. This CDR3 contains 16 residues. The CDR3 loop is CASSSWGEGVNTEAFF. CDR3 nucleotides: TGTGCCAGCAGCTCTTGGGGGGAGGGCGTGAACACTGAAGCTTTCTTT.

This clone was counted once. The sample holds other DNA sequences that translate to the same CDR3. The V and J genes are TRBV6-5 and TRBJ2-2, with D hard to call. The CDR3 spans 14 residues. Germline CDR1 MNHEY, CDR2 SVGAGI. V was clipped by 6 bases and J by 2 bases, with 10 bases between them. The CDR3 region has the DNA TGTGCCAGCAGCTACGGGCTTAACACCGGGGAGCTGTTTTTT. Translation gives CASSYGLNTGELFF.

The V call is TRBV4-3, the J call TRBJ1-1, with 7 bases fitting TRBD1. CDR1 and CDR2 from the germline V gene are LGHNA and YSLEER. This CDR3 contains 16 residues. The trim removed 2 bases at V and 8 bases at J, leaving 14 bases unmatched. CDR3 region: CASSQNPTGKGLEAFF. As DNA, the CDR3 is TGCGCCAGCAGCCAAAACCCGACAGGGAAAGGCTTGGAAGCTTTCTTT.

The chain joins TRBV25-1 to TRBJ2-7, with a tentative D call TRBD2 (5 bases). V was clipped by 6 bases and J by 6 bases, with 12 bases between them. The germline gives CDR1 MGHDK, CDR2 SYGVNS. The CDR3 has 12 amino acids. This CDR3 reads CASSILDFEQYF. For the CDR3, the DNA is TGTGCCAGCAGCATTCTGGACTTCGAGCAGTACTTC.

The V call is TRBV27, the J call TRBJ2-1; 7 bases match TRBD1. Germline lookup yields CDR1 MNHEY and CDR2 SMNVEV (reference sequence). V was clipped by 4 bases and J by 4 bases; unmatched bases: 4. The CDR3 totals 14 residues. In DNA, the CDR3 is TGTGCCAGCAGTTGGGGGACAGATTACAATGAGCAGTTCTTC. This translates into CASSWGTDYNEQFF.

The table lists this clone with a count of one. This rearrangement joins TRBV11-2 to TRBJ2-7, with D possibly being TRBD1 (6 bases). Trimming removed 4 bases from V and 0 bases from J, with 19 bases in between. The CDR3 sequence is 17 residues long. Germline CDR1 reads SGHAT; CDR2 reads FQNNGV. The CDR3 DNA reads TGTGCCAGCAGCTCCTTTTCGGGACACCTGAGCTCCTACGAGCAGTACGTC. Protein: CASSSFSGHLSSYEQYV.

As regards this clone: At one boundary the junction diverges from the germline segment, which might be a read error. The chain couples TRBV7-9 to TRBJ2-1, with D possibly TRBD2 on 6 matching bases. Germline V gene lookup returns CDR1 SEHNR and CDR2 FQNEAQ (reference sequence). The CDR3 length is 16 residues. The CDR3 DNA reads TGTGCCAGCAGCGACGTTTCGGCGGGGACCTACAATGGGCAGTTCTTC. This sequence encodes CASSDVSAGTYNGQFF.

This clone showed up just a few times. The chain combines TRBV2 with TRBJ2-7, with TRBD2 matching 9 bases. Unmatched junction bases numbered 2, after V lost 7 bases and J lost 4 bases. Per germline, CDR1 SNHLY and CDR2 FYNNEI. The CDR3 is 12 amino acids. CDR3 residues: CASTSGIYEQYF. CDR3 DNA: TGTGCCAGCACTAGCGGGATTTACGAGCAGTACTTC.

This clone appeared once. The chain couples TRBV6-5 to TRBJ1-2; 7 positions agree with TRBD1. This CDR3 has 12 residues. With 11 bases clipped from V and 2 bases from J, the junction kept 5 bases outside the gene matches. CDR1 and CDR2 from the germline V gene are MNHEY and SVGAGI. CDR3 in DNA: TGTGCCGCGGACAGGCGGAACTATGGCTACACCTTC. As protein: CAADRRNYGYTF.

The chain links TRBV7-9 to TRBJ2-3; TRBD2 matches at 8 bases. Unmatched junction bases numbered 3, after V lost 3 bases and J lost 4 bases. Germline V gene data show CDR1 as SEHNR and CDR2 as FQNEAQ (reference sequence). The CDR3 runs to 14 residues. CDR3 DNA sequence: TGTGCCAGCAGCTTTGCGGGAGGTTCAGATACGCAGTATTTT. Translated, it gives CASSFAGGSDTQYF.

Of note for this clone: This specimen includes other DNA sequences encoding the same CDR3. The genes are TRBV6-5 and TRBJ1-1; the match to TRBD1 covers 7 bases. CDR3 size: 13 residues. Trimming took 6 bases from V and 5 from J; bases not matched to a gene: 6. Germline V gene sequence: CDR1 MNHEY, CDR2 SVGAGI. CDR3 protein: CASSFPGGTEAFF. The CDR3 DNA follows: TGTGCCAGCAGCTTCCCAGGGGGTACTGAAGCTTTCTTT.

The V call is TRBV4-1, the J call TRBJ1-1; D perhaps matches TRBD1 (6 bases). The germline V gene encodes CDR1 MGHRA and CDR2 YSYEKL. There are 15 residues in the CDR3. Trimming took off 2 bases at V and 7 bases at J, with 17 bases between the two ends. The CDR3 nucleotides are TGCGCCAGCAGCCAATCAAGGGACAACTATTTTGAAGCTTTCTTT. This encodes CASSQSRDNYFEAFF.

This clone was found once. This chain joins TRBV10-1 and TRBJ2-1; 10 bases map to TRBD2. This CDR3 has 14 amino acids. Per the germline V gene, CDR1 is WNHNN and CDR2 is SYGVQD (reference sequence). V lost 4 bases to trimming and J lost 5 bases; unmatched junction nucleotides: 2. The CDR3 region is CASSVTSGNNEQFF. CDR3 in DNA: TGCGCCAGCAGTGTCACTAGCGGGAACAATGAGCAGTTCTTC.

V is TRBV15 and J is TRBJ2-2, with TRBD2 matching 9 bases. J was trimmed by 6 bases and V by 0 bases; bases with no gene match: 8. CDR1 and CDR2 (germline): LNHNV, YYDKDF (reference sequence). The CDR3 contains 17 residues. The CDR3: CATSRDLREGPPGELFF. CDR3 nucleotides: TGTGCCACCAGCAGAGATCTGCGGGAGGGCCCCCCCGGGGAGCTGTTTTTT.

V is TRBV14 and J is TRBJ2-5; tentative D call: TRBD1 (7 bases). Germline CDR1 SGHDN, CDR2 FVKESK. CDR3 length equals 15 residues. The V end was cut by 3 bases, the J end by 1 base, with 12 bases between. The CDR3 is CASSQFRGAQETQYF. CDR3 nucleotide sequence: TGTGCCAGCAGCCAGTTCAGGGGGGCCCAAGAGACCCAGTACTTC.

The chain recombines TRBV5-3 with TRBJ2-2, with D possibly TRBD2 on 6 matching bases. TRBV5-3 is an open reading frame whose function is uncertain. The CDR3 spans 15 residues. V was pared by 8 bases and J by 0 bases, with 14 bases between. The CDR3 DNA reads TGTGCCAGCTTGGAGGGGTATCCGAACACCGGGGAGCTGTTTTTT. This gives the protein CASLEGYPNTGELFF.

V usage is TRBV21-1 and J usage is TRBJ2-7; the DNA was not compared with TRBD2, the D call given in the table. TRBV21-1 is labeled a pseudogene. CDR3 length: 16 residues. CDR3 loop: CASSTRGGVGSYEQYV. For the CDR3, the DNA is TGTGCCAGCAGCACAAGGGGGGGAGTTGGCTCCTACGAGCAGTACGTC.

The chain carries TRBV6-1 and TRBJ2-7; no reliable D call. Germline V gene data show CDR1 as MNHNS and CDR2 as SASEGT. V lost 2 bases and J lost 4, with 6 bases in between. The CDR3 runs to 12 residues. The CDR3 sequence is CASSETEYEQYF. The CDR3, as DNA: TGTGCCAGCAGTGAAACAGAATACGAGCAGTACTTC.

The rearrangement joins TRBV5-4 to TRBJ2-5; a weak D match, TRBD2 (5 bases). The CDR3 extends over 16 amino acids. V lost 0 bases to trimming and J lost 4 bases, with 16 bases between them. From germline, CDR1 is SGHNT and CDR2 YYREEE (reference sequence). The CDR3, as DNA: TGTGCCAGCAGCTTGGTGGGAGCCAGCTGGGCAGAGACCCAGTACTTC. Protein: CASSLVGASWAETQYF.

V is TRBV6-5 and J is TRBJ2-3; D is undetermined. V was pared by 2 bases and J by 6 bases, with 9 bases between. The CDR3 is 13 amino acids. Looked up from germline, CDR1 is MNHEY and CDR2 is SVGAGI. The CDR3 coding sequence is TGTGCCAGCAGTTACCACTTTCGGGATACGCAGTATTTT. Translated, it gives CASSYHFRDTQYF.